This T cell receptor beta chain was sequenced during a study of OX40 agonist ivuxolimab in advanced cancers. From germline, CDR1 is SQVTM and CDR2 ANQGSEA. V was clipped by 4 bases and J by 3 bases, with 12 bases between them. The CDR3 spans 13 residues. The repertoire was sequenced with immunoSEQ multiplex PCR; TCRdb's copy has only in-frame clones and lacks some. The data contain some 54,000 clones, nearly 80% of them singletons. The chain employs TRBV29-1 and TRBJ1-1; unclear D gene. The specimen comprised CD4+ or CD8+ T cells sorted from blood, sampled in a trial of the OX40 agonist ivuxolimab. The sequence derives from an adult with an advanced solid tumor such as melanoma, head and neck, liver or kidney cancer. CDR3 amino acids: CSVANTADTEAFF. DNA of the CDR3: TGCAGCGTTGCCAACACCGCGGACACTGAAGCTTTCTTT.